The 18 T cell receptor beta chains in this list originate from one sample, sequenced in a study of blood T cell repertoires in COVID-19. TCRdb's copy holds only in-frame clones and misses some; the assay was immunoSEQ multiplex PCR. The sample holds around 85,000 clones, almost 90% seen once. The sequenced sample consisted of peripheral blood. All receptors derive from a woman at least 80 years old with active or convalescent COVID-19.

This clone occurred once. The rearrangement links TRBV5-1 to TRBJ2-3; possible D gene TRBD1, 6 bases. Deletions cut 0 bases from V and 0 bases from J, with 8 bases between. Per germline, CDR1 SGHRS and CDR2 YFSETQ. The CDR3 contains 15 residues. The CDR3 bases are TGCGCCAGCAGCTTGGGGCAGGGGAGCACAGATACGCAGTATTTT. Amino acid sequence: CASSLGQGSTDTQYF. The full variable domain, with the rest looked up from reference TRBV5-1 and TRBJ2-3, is KAGVTQTPRYLIKTRGQQVTLSCSPISGHRSVSWYQQTPGQGLQFLFEYFSETQRNKGNFPGRFSGRQFSNSRSEMNVSTLELGDSALYLCASSLGQGSTDTQYFGPGTRLTVL.

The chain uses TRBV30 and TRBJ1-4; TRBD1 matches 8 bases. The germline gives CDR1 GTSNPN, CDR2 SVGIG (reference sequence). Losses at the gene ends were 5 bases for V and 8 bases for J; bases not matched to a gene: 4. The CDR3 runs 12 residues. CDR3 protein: CAWGDRKEKLFF. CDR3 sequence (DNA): TGTGCCTGGGGGGACAGGAAGGAAAAACTGTTTTTT.

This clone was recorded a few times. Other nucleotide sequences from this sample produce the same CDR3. This CDR3 reads CASSFLTSGSSYNEQFF. In nucleotides, the CDR3 is TGTGCCAGCAGTTTCCTCACTAGCGGGAGCTCCTACAATGAGCAGTTCTTC. This chain joins TRBV27 and TRBJ2-1, with 11 nucleotides matching TRBD2. Trimming cost V 3 bases and J 0 bases; bases outside gene matches: 4. The CDR3 loop spans 17 amino acids. Germline V gene data show CDR1 as MNHEY and CDR2 as SMNVEV (reference sequence).

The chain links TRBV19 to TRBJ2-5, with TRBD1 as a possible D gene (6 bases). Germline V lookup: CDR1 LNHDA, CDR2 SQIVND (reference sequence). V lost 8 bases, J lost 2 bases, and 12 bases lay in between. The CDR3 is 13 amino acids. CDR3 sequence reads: CASVPTGQETQYF. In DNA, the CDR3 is TGTGCCAGTGTACCGACAGGACAAGAGACCCAGTACTTC.

The CDR3 DNA reads TGTGCCAGCAGTTTTAGTCCCCGGGGCTACAATGAGCAGTTCTTC. Protein product: CASSFSPRGYNEQFF. The J gene is TRBJ2-1, the V gene TRBV28; a possible D gene is TRBD2 (5 bases). The CDR3 is 15 amino acids. Germline loops: CDR1 MDHEN, CDR2 SYDVKM. The V and J ends lost 3 bases and 3 bases respectively, with 12 bases between them.

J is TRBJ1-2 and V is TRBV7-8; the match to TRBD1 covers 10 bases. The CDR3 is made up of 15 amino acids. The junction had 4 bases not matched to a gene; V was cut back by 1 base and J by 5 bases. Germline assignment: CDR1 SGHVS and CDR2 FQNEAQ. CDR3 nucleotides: TGTGCCAGCAGCTTAGGGGGACAGGGGAAGTATGGCTACACCTTC. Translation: CASSLGGQGKYGYTF.

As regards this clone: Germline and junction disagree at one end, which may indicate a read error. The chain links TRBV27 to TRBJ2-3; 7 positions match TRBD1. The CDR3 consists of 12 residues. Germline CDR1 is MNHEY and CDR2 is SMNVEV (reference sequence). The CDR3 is CASRRQGDMQYF. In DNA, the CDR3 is TGTGCCAGCAGACGACAGGGAGATATGCAGTATTTT.

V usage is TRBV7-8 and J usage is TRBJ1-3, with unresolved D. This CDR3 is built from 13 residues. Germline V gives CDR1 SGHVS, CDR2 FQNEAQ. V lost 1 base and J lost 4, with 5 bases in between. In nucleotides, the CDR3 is TGTGCCAGCAGCTTAGTCCGGGGAAACACCATATATTTT. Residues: CASSLVRGNTIYF.

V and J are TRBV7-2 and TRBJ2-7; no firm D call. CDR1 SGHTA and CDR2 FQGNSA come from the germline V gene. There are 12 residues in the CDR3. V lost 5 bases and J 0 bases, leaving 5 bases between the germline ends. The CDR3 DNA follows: TGTGCCAGCAGCCTGAGCTCCTACGAGCAGTACTTC. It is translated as CASSLSSYEQYF.

CDR3 sequence: CSARGGPEQYF. The CDR3 nucleotides are TGCAGTGCTAGAGGTGGGCCAGAGCAGTACTTC. The chain employs TRBV20-1 and TRBJ2-7; D ambiguous. CDR1 is DFQATT and CDR2 is SNEGSKA in the germline V gene (reference sequence). The V and J ends lost 1 base and 7 bases respectively, with 8 bases between them. The CDR3 has 11 amino acids.

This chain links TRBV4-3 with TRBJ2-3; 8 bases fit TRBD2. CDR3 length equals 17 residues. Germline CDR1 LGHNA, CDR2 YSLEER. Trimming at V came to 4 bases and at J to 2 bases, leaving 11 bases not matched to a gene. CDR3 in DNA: TGCGCCAGCAGCCCAAGCCCCAGCGGGAGTTACACAGATACGCAGTATTTT. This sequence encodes CASSPSPSGSYTDTQYF.

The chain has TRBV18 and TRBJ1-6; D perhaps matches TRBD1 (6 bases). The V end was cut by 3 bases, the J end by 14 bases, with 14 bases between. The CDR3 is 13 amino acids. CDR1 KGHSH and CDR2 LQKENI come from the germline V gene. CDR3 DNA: TGTGCCAGCTCACCTGTCATGGGACAATCCCTCCACTTT. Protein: CASSPVMGQSLHF.

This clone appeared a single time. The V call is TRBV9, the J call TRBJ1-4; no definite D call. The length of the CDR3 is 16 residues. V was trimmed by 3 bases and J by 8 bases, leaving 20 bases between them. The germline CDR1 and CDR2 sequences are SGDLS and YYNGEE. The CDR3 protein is CASSGGDTWVQEKLFF. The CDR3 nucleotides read TGTGCCAGCAGCGGGGGAGACACCTGGGTTCAGGAAAAACTGTTTTTT.

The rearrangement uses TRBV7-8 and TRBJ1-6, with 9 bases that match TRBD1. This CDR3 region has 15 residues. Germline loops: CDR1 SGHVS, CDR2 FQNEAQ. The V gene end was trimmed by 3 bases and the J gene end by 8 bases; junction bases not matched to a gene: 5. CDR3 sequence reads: CASSFRQGGDSPLHF. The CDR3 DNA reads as TGTGCCAGCAGCTTCAGACAGGGGGGTGATTCACCCCTCCACTTT.

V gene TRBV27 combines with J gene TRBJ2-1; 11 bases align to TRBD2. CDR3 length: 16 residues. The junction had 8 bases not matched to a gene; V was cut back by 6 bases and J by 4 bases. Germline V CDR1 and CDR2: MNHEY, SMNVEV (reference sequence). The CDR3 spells CASSRTGTSGYNEQFF. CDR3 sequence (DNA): TGTGCCAGCAGCAGAACCGGGACTAGCGGTTACAATGAGCAGTTCTTC.

CDR3 DNA sequence: TGTGCCAGCAGTTTAAGGGCAGGGGGCAATCAGCCCCAGCATTTT. The encoded protein is CASSLRAGGNQPQHF. The genes are TRBV27 and TRBJ1-5; maybe TRBD1 (6 bases). Germline CDR1 and CDR2: MNHEY and SMNVEV (reference sequence). The CDR3 extends over 15 amino acids. Trimming removed 2 bases from V and 2 bases from J, with 10 bases in between.

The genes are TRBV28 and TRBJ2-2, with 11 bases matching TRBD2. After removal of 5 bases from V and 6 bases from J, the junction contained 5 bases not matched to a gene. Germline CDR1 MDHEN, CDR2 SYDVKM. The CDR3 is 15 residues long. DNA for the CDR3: TGTGCCAGCAGTGTTAGCGGGAGGGATGCCGGGGAGCTGTTTTTT. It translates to CASSVSGRDAGELFF.

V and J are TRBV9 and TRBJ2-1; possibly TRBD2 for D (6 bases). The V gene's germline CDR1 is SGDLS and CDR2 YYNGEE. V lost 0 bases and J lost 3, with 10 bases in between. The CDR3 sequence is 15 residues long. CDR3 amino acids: CASSVAAGIYNEQFF. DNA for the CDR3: TGTGCCAGCAGCGTAGCGGCGGGGATCTACAATGAGCAGTTCTTC.